One sample yielded the 13 T cell receptor beta chains listed below, sequenced in a study of T cell responses to AZD1222 COVID-19 vaccine. Sequencing used immunoSEQ multiplex PCR; TCRdb keeps in-frame clones, though not all of them. Among fewer than 150,000 clones, approximately 88% were seen once, and the ten largest hold 6.5%. Material: peripheral blood, obtained 28 days after the second AZD1222 dose. The receptors shown here come from an adult who received the AZD1222 COVID-19 vaccine.

This clone was seen just once. The genes are TRBV28 and TRBJ2-3; 7 bases are a match to TRBD2. In germline, CDR1 is MDHEN, CDR2 SYDVKM. The J segment lost 0 bases and the V segment lost 1 base, leaving 4 bases of the junction unmatched. The CDR3 consists of 16 residues. The CDR3 is CASSLFAGVSTDTQYF. CDR3 bases: TGTGCCAGCAGTTTATTCGCGGGGGTTAGCACAGATACGCAGTATTTT.

J is TRBJ1-4 and V is TRBV3-1 (or the pseudogene TRBV3-2), with 11 nucleotides matching TRBD1. V lost 4 bases, J lost 0 bases, and 7 bases stayed unmatched. The CDR3 sequence is 18 residues long. From germline, CDR1 is LGHDT and CDR2 YNNKEL (reference sequence). The CDR3 loop reads CASSRRDRGETTNEKLFF. As DNA, the CDR3 is TGTGCCAGCAGCCGCCGGGACAGGGGGGAAACAACTAATGAAAAACTGTTTTTT.

The rearrangement joins TRBV19 to TRBJ1-2; a possible D gene is TRBD1 (6 bases). Trimming removed 9 bases from V and 4 bases from J, with 15 bases in between. Per the germline V gene, CDR1 is LNHDA and CDR2 is SQIVND (reference sequence). The CDR3 contains 13 residues. The CDR3 bases are TGTGCCAGCCGCGGGGGGCGGATCTATGGCTACACCTTC. Encoded protein: CASRGGRIYGYTF.

The gene calls are TRBV4-2 and TRBJ1-2, with TRBD1 identical over 9 bases. The V segment lost 5 bases and the J segment 3 bases; nucleotides outside the gene matches: 7. CDR3 length: 15 amino acids. The germline CDR1 and CDR2 sequences are LGHNA and YNFKEQ. This chain's CDR3 is CASSARDRDYYGYTF. In nucleotides, the CDR3 is TGTGCCAGCAGCGCTCGGGACAGGGACTACTATGGCTACACCTTC.

This sequence joins TRBV18 and TRBJ1-3; no clear D gene. Germline-derived CDR1 and CDR2 are KGHSH and LQKENI. The CDR3 spans 15 residues. V was cut by 0 bases and J by 3 bases, with 9 bases left in between. CDR3 sequence reads: CASSPPFSFGNTIYF. CDR3 DNA sequence: TGTGCCAGCTCACCACCATTTTCCTTTGGAAACACCATATATTTT.

The chain carries TRBV5-1 and TRBJ1-4; D uncertain. Between the trimmed V and J ends, which lost 5 bases and 2 bases, there was a span of 19 bases. Per the germline V gene, CDR1 is SGHRS and CDR2 is YFSETQ. CDR3 length equals 17 residues. This chain's CDR3 is CASSSSVSAGTNEKLFF. The CDR3 DNA reads as TGCGCCAGCAGTTCCTCTGTCTCGGCTGGCACTAATGAAAAACTGTTTTTT.

The rearrangement links TRBV11-3 to TRBJ2-7, with TRBD1 matching over 8 bases. Trimming took 5 bases from V and 3 from J; bases not matched to a gene: 6. Germline CDR1 reads SGHNT; CDR2 reads YENEEA. The length of the CDR3 is 14 residues. This CDR3 is CASSPRQGFYEQYF. In DNA, the CDR3 is TGTGCCAGCAGCCCACGACAGGGGTTCTACGAGCAGTACTTC.

This clone was seen a handful of times. The chain uses TRBV10-1 and TRBJ2-7; 9 nucleotides align to TRBD1. This CDR3 is 14 amino acids long. Germline V gives CDR1 WNHNN, CDR2 SYGVQD (reference sequence). The V gene end was trimmed by 6 bases and the J gene end by 7 bases; junction bases not matched to a gene: 10. CDR3: CASSSGTGLWEQYF. Written as DNA, the CDR3 is TGCGCCAGCAGCTCGGGGACAGGGTTGTGGGAGCAGTACTTC.

The chain combines TRBV2 with TRBJ2-2; tentative D call: TRBD2 (5 bases). Between the trimmed V and J ends, which lost 7 bases and 4 bases, there was a span of 16 bases. The length of the CDR3 is 15 residues. Germline CDR1 and CDR2: SNHLY and FYNNEI. The chain's CDR3 is CASNGEISTTGELFF. The CDR3 coding sequence is TGTGCCAGCAATGGGGAGATCAGCACCACCGGGGAGCTGTTTTTT.

This clone was picked up one time. The genes are TRBV6-5 and TRBJ1-2, with D unresolved. Germline V lookup: CDR1 MNHEY, CDR2 SVGAGI. The CDR3 has 12 amino acids. V was shortened by 7 bases and J by 6 bases, with 12 bases between the two germline ends. This CDR3 reads CASNTGGHGYTF. DNA of the CDR3: TGTGCCAGCAACACCGGCGGGCATGGCTACACCTTC.

The chain recombines TRBV5-6 with TRBJ2-3; D is uncertain. Trimming stripped 0 bases from V and 5 bases from J, with 7 bases between. CDR1 is SGHDT and CDR2 is YYEEEE in the germline V gene. The CDR3 has 13 residues. The CDR3 DNA sequence: TGTGCCAGCAGCTTGGGACGGCAAGATACGCAGTATTTT. Translating gives CASSLGRQDTQYF.

This rearrangement joins TRBV7-9 to TRBJ2-1, with TRBD2 matching over 12 bases. Germline values: CDR1 SEHNR, CDR2 FQNEAQ (reference sequence). V was clipped by 6 bases and J by 15 bases; unmatched bases: 12. The CDR3 has 14 residues. The chain's CDR3 is CASSAASGGALVFF. The CDR3 bases are TGTGCCAGCAGTGCCGCTAGCGGGGGGGCCCTTGTGTTCTTC. The full variable domain, its missing parts supplied by reference TRBV7-9 and TRBJ2-1, is DTGVSQNPRHKITKRGQNVTFRCDPISEHNRLYWYRQTLGQGPEFLTYFQNEAQLEKSRLLSDRFSAERPKGSFSTLEIQRTEQGDSAMYLCASSAASGGALVFFGPGTRLTVL.

This clone was recorded once. CDR3 DNA: TGTGCCAGCACCCTGGGTGGGACCCAGGGACACGAGCAGTACTTC. This codes for CASTLGGTQGHEQYF. The chain has TRBV2 and TRBJ2-7, with D perhaps assigned TRBD1 or TRBD2 (5 bases each). Per the germline V gene, CDR1 is SNHLY and CDR2 is FYNNEI. V dropped 7 bases and J dropped 5 bases, with 21 bases sitting between them. The CDR3 runs to 15 residues. The full variable domain, in which reference TRBV2 and TRBJ2-7 provide the parts outside the CDR3, is EPEVTQTPSHQVTQMGQEVILRCVPISNHLYFYWYRQILGQKVEFLVSFYNNEISEKSEIFDDQFSVERPDGSNFTLKIRSTKLEDSAMYFCASTLGGTQGHEQYFGPGTRLTVT.